This T cell receptor (beta chain) originates from a study of regulatory T cells in long-lasting Graves disease. Study information: Persistent Graves' disease required over 5 years of antithyroid drugs and positive TSH receptor antibodies.

Study-level points and caveats: Those with persistent Graves' had less TCR diversity than newly diagnosed patients. Persistent disease favored TRBV28, TRBJ1-2 and TRBJ2-5.

HTBI primers from iRepertoire and Arm-PCR of CDR3 regions yielded the TCR beta libraries. Each CDR3 protein is one row after TCRdb ran MiXCR on the multiplex PCR reads. The sample carries fewer than 400,000 distinct CDR3 sequences, about 20% recorded once. This clonotype appeared many times. Its antigen is not identified. Time point here: persistent/refractory GD, antithyroid drugs over 5 years with positive TRAb. PBMCs were the source of the RNA used for TCR sequencing. V dropped 7 bases and J dropped 2 bases, with 9 bases sitting between them. Germline CDR1 SNHLY, CDR2 FYNNEI. This CDR3 has 12 residues.

The chain carries TRBV2 and TRBJ2-7, with D possibly matching TRBD2 (5 bases). The sequence was collected from a female donor with Graves disease. The sample here was peripheral blood mononuclear cells (PBMCs), taken when the disease was refractory, from a patient treated with antithyroid drugs. This CDR3 is CASTGEPYEQYF. The DNA of the CDR3 is TGTGCCAGCACCGGGGAGCCCTACGAGCAGTACTTC.